The present TCR beta chain was sequenced within a study of CD8 T cells in Susac syndrome (dated by TCRdb to the late 2010s). Broadly, across the study: Whether CD8+ T cell activation and differentiation in Susac syndrome was antigen driven was tested using repertoire sequencing. The full study reports these points: The study acknowledged that relatively few individuals were included in the TCR sequencing and HLA analysis.

RNA was extracted using the RNeasy kit, and roughly 0.5 to 1 microgram was reverse transcribed with random hexamers. TCR beta CDR3 regions were amplified with the immunoSEQ multiplex PCR assay covering 54 Vbeta and 13 Jbeta segments. PCR amplification bias was corrected using a synthetic template baseline for primer optimization and computational correction. Concerning the study's data processing: Reads were annotated to V, D and J genes according to IMGT and were analyzed with immunoSEQ Analyzer, with only productive sequences retained. Clonality was calculated as one minus the Shannon entropy normalized by log2 of the number of productive unique sequences. Public and private clones were assessed among the 100 most prevalent clones of each patient and control. Clones were defined as Susac-specific if absent from the healthy and MS cohorts, from 900 to 1,200 published viral clones and from other ImmuneACCESS disease sequences. TCRdb trimmed public reads at Q25 via fastp, called clones via MiXCR and kept in-frame beta chains. CDR3 protein sequences are deduplicated, and each keeps its most common genes and DNA. None of the V and J calls come from the authors' own analysis; TCRdb made them. In this sample the table shows some 200,000 distinct CDR3 sequences, roughly 96% of which occur a single time. The ten largest clones add up to about 0.096% of the sample.

In this sample, this clonotype turned up a few times. There is no known antigen for this receptor. The input lacks base qualities; no much larger clone sits a single base away. Relative to germline, V is 3 bases shorter and J is 2 bases shorter, with 7 bases between their ends. The CDR3, from cysteine to phenylalanine, totals 13 residues. The DNA shown is the 39-base CDR3, in frame from base 1. From a lookup of the germline V gene, CDR1 and CDR2 are KGHSH and LQKENI. High-throughput TCR beta sequencing profiled peripheral blood CD8+ and CD4+ T cells from healthy donors, Susac syndrome patients and multiple sclerosis patients. Multiple sclerosis controls were treatment-naive patients with stable or active relapsing-remitting disease fulfilling revised McDonald criteria. Bulk CD8+ and CD4+ T cells were purified by magnetic negative isolation, while CD8+ TEMRA cells were enriched using FACS. Blood was drawn into EDTA tubes, processed within 24 hours, and PBMCs were isolated by density gradient centrifugation. PBMCs intended for TCR sequencing were cryopreserved in liquid nitrogen and thawed later in a water bath at 37 degrees C. The sorted or isolated CD4+, CD8+ and CD8+ TEMRA cells reached a purity of at least 90%.

This receptor chain uses TRBV18 and TRBJ2-5, and perhaps TRBD1 as D gene, on 6 matching bases. This receptor was taken from a human donor with multiple sclerosis. The sample consisted of CD4+ T cells from PBMCs. The nucleotides are TGTGCCAGCTCACCGGGGACACAAGAGACCCAGTACTTC. Translated, this is CASSPGTQETQYF.